This passage covers 21 T cell receptor beta chains from one sample sequenced in a study of Graves' ophthalmopathy and Graves' hyperthyroidism. Investigators amplified TCR beta CDR3 regions from RNA transcripts. HTBI primers primed a first-round RT-PCR, and a second-round multiplex PCR followed. MiXCR was run by TCRdb on the multiplex PCR reads, yielding one entry per CDR3 protein. The sample has 350,000 to 400,000 distinct CDR3 sequences; roughly 18% are singletons. The specimen sequenced was peripheral blood. All receptors derive from a woman aged 18-35 years with Graves' ophthalmopathy.

There are many counts of this clonotype. This sequence joins TRBV2 and TRBJ2-2; 16 bases agree with TRBD2. This CDR3 spans 17 amino acids. The junction had 8 bases not matched to a gene; V was cut back by 8 bases and J by 5 bases. In germline, CDR1 is SNHLY, CDR2 FYNNEI. In DNA, the CDR3 is TGTGCCAGCGGTGGGACTAGCGGGGGGGCCGTTACCGGGGAGCTGTTTTTT. Protein product: CASGGTSGGAVTGELFF.

The sample holds many counts of this clonotype. J is TRBJ2-2 and V is TRBV6-1, with TRBD2 identical over 11 bases. The V gene end was trimmed by 5 bases and the J gene end by 5 bases; junction bases not matched to a gene: 7. The CDR3 length is 16 residues. The germline V gene encodes CDR1 MNHNS and CDR2 SASEGT. CDR3 nucleotides: TGTGCCAGCAGTCGCTCTAGCGGGGGGAGGACCGGGGAGCTGTTTTTT. This gives the protein CASSRSSGGRTGELFF.

This clonotype has at least ten counts. The chain employs TRBV5-1 and TRBJ1-6; maybe TRBD1 (5 bases). The CDR3 runs 18 residues. Trimming took off 0 bases at V and 0 bases at J, with 13 bases between the two ends. Germline-derived CDR1 and CDR2 are SGHRS and YFSETQ. CDR3 nucleotides: TGCGCCAGCAGCTTGGGGCGGGACTGGAGCTCCTATAATTCACCCCTCCACTTT. Encoded protein: CASSLGRDWSSYNSPLHF.

The rearrangement joins TRBV9 to TRBJ2-7, with D unclear. The ends were cut back, 3 bases at V and 2 bases at J, with 9 bases in the middle. Germline CDR1 reads SGDLS; CDR2 reads YYNGEE. This CDR3 is built from 13 residues. CDR3 in amino acids: CASSGPHPYEQYF. For the CDR3, the DNA is TGTGCCAGCAGCGGACCCCACCCCTACGAGCAGTACTTC.

In this sample, this clonotype turned up many times. This rearrangement joins TRBV28 to TRBJ2-7, with 9 bases that match TRBD1. Trimming removed 5 bases from V and 5 bases from J; junction bases left unmatched: 10. CDR1 MDHEN and CDR2 SYDVKM come from the germline V gene. This CDR3 region has 15 residues. CDR3 nucleotides: TGTGCCAGCAGTAGAGACAGGGGGGCCCCAAACGAGCAGTACTTC. Its protein is CASSRDRGAPNEQYF.

This clonotype was counted ten times or more. This chain connects TRBV28 to TRBJ2-7; TRBD1 might be the D (5 bases). Germline CDR1 reads MDHEN; CDR2 reads SYDVKM. The CDR3 has 15 amino acids. V was clipped by 5 bases and J by 0 bases, with 14 bases between them. The CDR3 loop reads CASSKGFPLSYEQYF. The CDR3 coding sequence is TGTGCCAGCAGTAAGGGGTTTCCGCTCTCCTACGAGCAGTACTTC.

This clonotype was counted many times. The V call is TRBV9, the J call TRBJ1-1, with TRBD1 as a possible D gene (5 bases). V lost 4 bases and J 7 bases, leaving 14 bases between the germline ends. The CDR3 has 13 amino acids. Germline loops: CDR1 SGDLS, CDR2 YYNGEE. The DNA for the CDR3 is TGTGCCAGCAGCCCCATGGGGCCGGTTGAAGCTTTCTTT. Translation gives CASSPMGPVEAFF.

This clonotype was recorded many times. V is TRBV25-1 and J is TRBJ2-2; 10 nucleotides line up with TRBD2. The CDR3 contains 18 residues. V shed 0 bases and J 3 bases; nucleotides not matched to a gene: 7. Germline CDR1 reads MGHDK; CDR2 reads SYGVNS. CDR3: CASSEYPLAGVDTGELFF. CDR3 bases: TGTGCCAGCAGTGAATATCCCCTAGCGGGAGTCGACACCGGGGAGCTGTTTTTT.

This clonotype was picked up many times. The chain couples TRBV28 to TRBJ2-7; 10 positions match TRBD2. CDR1 is MDHEN, CDR2 SYDVKM, per germline. The CDR3 contains 15 residues. The junction had 5 bases not matched to a gene; V was cut back by 2 bases and J by 4 bases. As DNA, the CDR3 is TGTGCCAGCAGTTTAGTTGCTAGCGGGAGTTACGAGCAGTACTTC. This sequence encodes CASSLVASGSYEQYF.

This chain joins TRBV28 and TRBJ1-5; TRBD1 might be the D (6 bases). V dropped 6 bases and J dropped 3 bases, with 12 bases sitting between them. In germline, CDR1 is MDHEN, CDR2 SYDVKM. The CDR3 covers 14 residues. The CDR3 is CASSVTGLNQPQHF. The CDR3 nucleotides read TGTGCCAGCAGCGTTACAGGGCTCAATCAGCCCCAGCATTTT.

This clonotype was counted ten times or more. One end of the junction is discordant with germline, which a read error may explain. The chain joins TRBV5-4 to TRBJ1-1; the D gene is possibly TRBD1 (6 bases). Germline V gene sequence: CDR1 SGHNT, CDR2 YYREEE (reference sequence). This CDR3 has 17 amino acids. The CDR3: CASSWGGPGRSNAEAFF. CDR3 DNA sequence: TGTGCCAGCAGCTGGGGGGGGCCCGGAAGATCGAACGCTGAAGCTTTCTTT. Supplemented by reference TRBV5-4 and TRBJ1-1, the full variable domain reads ETGVTQSPTHLIKTRGQQVTLRCSSQSGHNTVSWYQQALGQGPQFIFQYYREEENGRGNFPPRFSGLQFPNYSSELNVNALELDDSALYLCASSWGGPGRSNAEAFFGQGTRLTVV.

This clonotype has ten or more counts. This sequence joins TRBV12-3 or TRBV12-4 and TRBJ2-7, with D unresolved. The CDR3 length is 14 residues. Trimming pared 5 bases from V and 1 base from J, leaving 12 bases between. The CDR3 DNA reads TGTGCCAGCAGTCGTCCCGCCTATTCCTACGAGCAGTACTTC. Translated, it gives CASSRPAYSYEQYF.

This clonotype has ten or more counts. The V call is TRBV28, the J call TRBJ2-7; D perhaps matches TRBD2 (7 bases). Germline CDR1 MDHEN, CDR2 SYDVKM. Trimming took off 2 bases at V and 4 bases at J, with 12 bases between the two ends. The CDR3 sequence is 14 residues long. CDR3 loop: CASSLRGRDYEQYF. CDR3 DNA sequence: TGTGCCAGCAGTTTAAGGGGGAGGGATTACGAGCAGTACTTC.

This clonotype was recorded at least ten times. The rearrangement links TRBV30 to TRBJ1-1; D is ambiguous. Trimming took 2 bases from V and 1 from J, leaving 8 bases between them. The CDR3 has 13 residues. Germline assignment: CDR1 GTSNPN and CDR2 SVGIG (reference sequence). The CDR3: CAWSILPNTEAFF. Here the CDR3 DNA reads TGTGCCTGGAGTATCTTACCGAACACTGAAGCTTTCTTT.

On this clonotype: A much larger clone differs by one base, so this may be a read error. The chain recombines TRBV6-1 with TRBJ2-5; the match to TRBD1 covers 10 bases. This CDR3 region has 14 residues. Germline V gene lookup returns CDR1 MNHNS and CDR2 SASEGT. Trimming removed 9 bases from V and 5 bases from J; junction bases left unmatched: 9. As DNA, the CDR3 is TGTGCCAGAAATACCGGGACAGGGGATGAGACCCAGTACTTC. It codes for CARNTGTGDETQYF.

This clonotype was detected ten times or more. The J gene is TRBJ2-5, the V gene TRBV10-2, with TRBD1 matching over 7 bases. Looked up from germline, CDR1 is WSHSY and CDR2 is SAAADI. Germline trimming cut 8 bases from V and 5 bases from J; bases unmatched to any gene: 14. There are 15 residues in the CDR3. DNA of the CDR3: TGCGCCAGCGCCGCTGAGGGACAGACCTGGGAGACCCAGTACTTC. This encodes CASAAEGQTWETQYF.

The sample holds many counts of this clonotype. CDR3 amino acids: CAISGTSGGEQYF. CDR3 DNA sequence: TGTGCCATCAGTGGGACTAGCGGTGGCGAGCAGTACTTC. The chain joins TRBV10-3 to TRBJ2-7; the match to TRBD2 covers 10 bases. V shed 4 bases and J 6 bases; nucleotides not matched to a gene: 3. Germline V lookup: CDR1 ENHRY, CDR2 SYGVKD. The CDR3 consists of 13 residues.

The J gene is TRBJ2-5, the V gene TRBV20-1; no reliable D call. Germline V gives CDR1 DFQATT, CDR2 SNEGSKA (reference sequence). This CDR3 is built from 11 residues. Trimming stripped 5 bases from V and 5 bases from J, with 9 bases between. CDR3 coding DNA: TGCAGTGCTCCAACCCCTGAGACCCAGTACTTC. Residues: CSAPTPETQYF.

Comments on this clonotype: The germline gene is not matched at one end of the junction; a read error may be the cause. The J gene is TRBJ1-3, the V gene TRBV30; D is ambiguous. This CDR3 is built from 10 residues. Germline-derived CDR1 and CDR2 are GTSNPN and SVGIG (reference sequence). The CDR3 loop reads CACWGKTIYF. CDR3 DNA: TGTGCCTGTTGGGGAAAAACCATATATTTT.

This clonotype was counted at least ten times. The chain combines TRBV20-1 with TRBJ1-1, with D uncertain. Germline CDR1 reads DFQATT; CDR2 reads SNEGSKA (reference sequence). The CDR3 spans 16 residues. With 0 bases removed from V and 0 bases from J, the gap between germline ends came to 14 bases. The CDR3 coding sequence is TGCAGTGCTAGAGATCGAGGAGGAGTACTGAACACTGAAGCTTTCTTT. This codes for CSARDRGGVLNTEAFF.

This clonotype was detected ten times or more. The chain links TRBV10-3 to TRBJ1-1, with TRBD1 matching over 9 bases. V gave up 10 bases and J gave up 5 bases; unmatched junction bases: 2. The CDR3 covers 11 residues. CDR1 ENHRY and CDR2 SYGVKD come from the germline V gene. CDR3 protein: CASGTGTEAFF. The CDR3 DNA reads TGTGCCAGTGGGACAGGGACTGAAGCTTTCTTT.